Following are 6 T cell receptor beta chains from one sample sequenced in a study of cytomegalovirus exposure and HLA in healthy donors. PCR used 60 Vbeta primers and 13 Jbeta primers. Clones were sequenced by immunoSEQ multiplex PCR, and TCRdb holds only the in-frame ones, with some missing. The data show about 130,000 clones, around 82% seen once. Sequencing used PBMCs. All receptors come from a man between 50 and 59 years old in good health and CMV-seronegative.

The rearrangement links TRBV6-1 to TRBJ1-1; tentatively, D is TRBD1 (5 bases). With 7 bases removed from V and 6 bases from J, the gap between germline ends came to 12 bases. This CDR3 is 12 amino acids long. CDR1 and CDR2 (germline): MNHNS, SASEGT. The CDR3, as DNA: TGTGCCAGCAAACAGCGGGGCGCTGAAGCTTTCTTT. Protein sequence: CASKQRGAEAFF.

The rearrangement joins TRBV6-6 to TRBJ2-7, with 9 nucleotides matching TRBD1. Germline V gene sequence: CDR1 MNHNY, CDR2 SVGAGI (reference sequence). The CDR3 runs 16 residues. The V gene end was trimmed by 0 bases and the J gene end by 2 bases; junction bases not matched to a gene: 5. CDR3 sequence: CASSYSGQGIPYEQYF. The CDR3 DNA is TGTGCCAGCAGTTACTCTGGACAGGGGATTCCCTACGAGCAGTACTTC.

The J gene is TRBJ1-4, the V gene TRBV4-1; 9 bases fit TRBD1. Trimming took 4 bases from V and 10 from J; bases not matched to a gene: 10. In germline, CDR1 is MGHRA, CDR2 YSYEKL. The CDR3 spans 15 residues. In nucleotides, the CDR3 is TGCGCCAGCAGCCCCGAACAGGGGGCGACCCGAAAACTGTTTTTT. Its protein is CASSPEQGATRKLFF.

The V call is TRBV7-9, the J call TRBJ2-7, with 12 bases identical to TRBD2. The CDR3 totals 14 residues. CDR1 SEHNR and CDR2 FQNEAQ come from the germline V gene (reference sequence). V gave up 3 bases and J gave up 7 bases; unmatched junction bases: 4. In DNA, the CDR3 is TGTGCCAGCAGCTTTGGACTAGCGGGGACAGAGCAGTACTTC. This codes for CASSFGLAGTEQYF.

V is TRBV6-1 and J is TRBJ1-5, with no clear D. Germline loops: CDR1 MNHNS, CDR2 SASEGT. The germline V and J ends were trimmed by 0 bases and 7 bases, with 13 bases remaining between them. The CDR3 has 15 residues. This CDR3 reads CASSEAVRSTQPQHF. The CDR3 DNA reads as TGTGCCAGCAGTGAAGCGGTGAGGAGTACACAGCCCCAGCATTTT.

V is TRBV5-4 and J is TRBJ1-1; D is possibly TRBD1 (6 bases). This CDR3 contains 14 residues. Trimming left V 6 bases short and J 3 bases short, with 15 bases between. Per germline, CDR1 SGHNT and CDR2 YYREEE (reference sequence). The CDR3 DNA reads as TGTGCCAGCAACTTCAGGGGAGACTACACTGAAGCTTTCTTT. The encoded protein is CASNFRGDYTEAFF.